These 6 T cell receptor beta chains share one sample of origin, sequenced in a study of lymphopenia after photon versus proton radiotherapy. Profiled with immunoSEQ multiplex PCR; TCRdb holds only in-frame clones, not every one. The sample carries about 26,000 clones, 85% to 90% recorded once. Sequences were derived from peripheral blood, sampled from a patient treated with photon-based radiotherapy. The receptors shown here come from a man aged 25-45 years with gastric cancer.

The V call is TRBV6-5, the J call TRBJ2-7; 9 bases map to TRBD1. Germline CDR1 reads MNHEY; CDR2 reads SVGAGI. This CDR3 contains 13 residues. With 6 bases clipped from V and 4 bases from J, the junction kept 4 bases outside the gene matches. As DNA, the CDR3 is TGTGCCAGCAGGCCAGGACAGGGGTACGAGCAGTACTTC. Residues: CASRPGQGYEQYF.

The CDR3 coding sequence is TGTGCCAGCAGCTTAGGGGCAGGGCTGAACACTGAAGCTTTCTTT. It encodes CASSLGAGLNTEAFF. The chain combines TRBV11-2 with TRBJ1-1; maybe TRBD1 (5 bases). Germline V gene data show CDR1 as SGHAT and CDR2 as FQNNGV. This CDR3 comprises 15 residues. Trimming took off 1 base at V and 0 bases at J, with 9 bases between the two ends.

This chain uses TRBV5-1 with TRBJ2-7, with TRBD2 as a possible D gene (6 bases). Germline V gene data show CDR1 as SGHRS and CDR2 as YFSETQ. V shed 3 bases and J shed 3 bases, with 13 bases lying between them. The CDR3 extends over 14 amino acids. For the CDR3, the DNA is TGCGCCAGCAGCTACGAGGGAGGATTCTACGAGCAGTACTTC. Protein product: CASSYEGGFYEQYF.

The rearrangement links TRBV7-9 to TRBJ2-5, with no clear D. Trimming left V 1 base short and J 3 bases short, with 3 bases between. CDR3 length equals 12 residues. The germline V gene encodes CDR1 SEHNR and CDR2 FQNEAQ (reference sequence). CDR3 sequence reads: CASSLGEETQYF. The CDR3 bases are TGTGCCAGCAGCTTAGGGGAAGAGACCCAGTACTTC.

The rearrangement links TRBV28 to TRBJ2-1, with D maybe TRBD1 (5 bases). CDR3 length equals 17 residues. Germline V gives CDR1 MDHEN, CDR2 SYDVKM. The V and J ends lost 5 bases and 7 bases respectively, with 24 bases between them. The CDR3 DNA sequence: TGTGCCAGCAGTCGCGGACAACTCTCCCTCCGAGGAAATGAGCAGTTCTTC. Protein product: CASSRGQLSLRGNEQFF.

The CDR3 DNA sequence: TGTGCCAGCAGCGCTCCATCGGTGAACACTGAAGCTTTCTTT. Protein: CASSAPSVNTEAFF. The chain carries TRBV6-5 and TRBJ1-1; D remains unclear. The V end was cut by 6 bases, the J end by 0 bases, with 11 bases between. Germline CDR1 MNHEY, CDR2 SVGAGI. The CDR3 has 14 residues.